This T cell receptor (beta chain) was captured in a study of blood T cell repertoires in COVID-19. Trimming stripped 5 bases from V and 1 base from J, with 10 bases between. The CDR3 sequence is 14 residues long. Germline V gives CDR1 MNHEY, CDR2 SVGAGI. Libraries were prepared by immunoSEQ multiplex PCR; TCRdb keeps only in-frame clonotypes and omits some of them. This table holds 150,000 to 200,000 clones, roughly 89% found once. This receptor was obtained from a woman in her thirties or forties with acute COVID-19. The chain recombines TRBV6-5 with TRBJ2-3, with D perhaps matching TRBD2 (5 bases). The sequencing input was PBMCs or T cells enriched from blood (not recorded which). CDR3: CASSLSRGTDTQYF. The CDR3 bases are TGTGCCAGCAGTCTCTCGCGGGGCACAGATACGCAGTATTTT.